This entry features one T cell receptor (beta chain) sequence. The antigen is undetermined. The data were produced by immunoSEQ multiplex PCR, yet TCRdb's version contains in-frame clones alone and is incomplete. The repertoire holds tens of thousands of clones, with approximately 90% as singletons. The sample is drawn from a study of OX40 agonist ivuxolimab in advanced cancers. Study results and caveats: Low clonal expansion, among the lowest seen, marked partial responders at 0.1-3.0 mg/kg.

V lost 7 bases, J lost 7 bases, and 10 bases lay in between. Germline CDR1 DFQATT, CDR2 SNEGSKA (reference sequence). The length of the CDR3 is 11 residues. V is TRBV20-1 and J is TRBJ1-4, with D perhaps TRBD1 (6 bases). Sequenced here: CD4+ or CD8+ T cells sorted from blood, sampled in a trial of the OX40 agonist ivuxolimab. The clonotype originates from an adult with an advanced solid tumor such as melanoma, head and neck, liver or kidney cancer. The CDR3 DNA is TGCAGTGGGGGAGGGGGTGAAAAACTGTTTTTT. Translation gives CSGGGGEKLFF.